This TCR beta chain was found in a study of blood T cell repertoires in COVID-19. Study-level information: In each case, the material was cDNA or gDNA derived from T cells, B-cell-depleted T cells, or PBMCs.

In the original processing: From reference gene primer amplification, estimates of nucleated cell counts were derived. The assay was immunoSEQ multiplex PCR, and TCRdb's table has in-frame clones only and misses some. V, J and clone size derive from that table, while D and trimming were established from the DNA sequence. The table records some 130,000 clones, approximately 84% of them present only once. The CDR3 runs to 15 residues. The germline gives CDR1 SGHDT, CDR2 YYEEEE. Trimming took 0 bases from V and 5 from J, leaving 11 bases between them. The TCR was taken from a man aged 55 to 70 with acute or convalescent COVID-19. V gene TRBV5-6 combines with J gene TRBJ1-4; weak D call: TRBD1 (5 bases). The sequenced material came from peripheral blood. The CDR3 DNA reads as TGTGCCAGCAGCTTGGCAGGGCGAAGGAATGAAAAACTGTTTTTT. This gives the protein CASSLAGRRNEKLFF.